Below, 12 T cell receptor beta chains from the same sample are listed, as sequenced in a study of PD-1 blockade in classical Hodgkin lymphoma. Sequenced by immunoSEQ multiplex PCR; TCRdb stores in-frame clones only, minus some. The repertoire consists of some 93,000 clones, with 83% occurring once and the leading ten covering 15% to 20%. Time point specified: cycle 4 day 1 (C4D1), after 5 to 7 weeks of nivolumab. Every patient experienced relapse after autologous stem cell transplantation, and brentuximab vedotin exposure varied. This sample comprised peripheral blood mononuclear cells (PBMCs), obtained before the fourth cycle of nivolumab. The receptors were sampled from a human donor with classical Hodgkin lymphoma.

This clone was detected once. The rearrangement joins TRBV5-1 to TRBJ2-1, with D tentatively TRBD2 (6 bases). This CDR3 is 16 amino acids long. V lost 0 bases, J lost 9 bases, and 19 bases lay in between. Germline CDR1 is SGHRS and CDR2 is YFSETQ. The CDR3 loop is CASSLVGTGVGLEQFF. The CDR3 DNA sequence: TGCGCCAGCAGCTTGGTTGGTACGGGAGTTGGGCTTGAGCAGTTCTTC.

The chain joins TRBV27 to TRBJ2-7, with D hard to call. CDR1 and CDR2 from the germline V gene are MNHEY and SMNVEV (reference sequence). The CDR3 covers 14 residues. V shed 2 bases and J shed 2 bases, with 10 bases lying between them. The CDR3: CASSLGDRTYEQYF. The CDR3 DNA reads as TGTGCCAGCAGTTTAGGTGACCGGACCTACGAGCAGTACTTC.

DNA for the CDR3: TGTGCCAGCAGTTTATGGATGGGAGCCACCGGGGAGCTGTTTTTT. This sequence encodes CASSLWMGATGELFF. The chain has TRBV27 and TRBJ2-2; possibly TRBD2 for D (5 bases). V lost 1 base, J lost 4 bases, and 10 bases lay in between. The germline gives CDR1 MNHEY, CDR2 SMNVEV (reference sequence). The CDR3 is 15 residues long.

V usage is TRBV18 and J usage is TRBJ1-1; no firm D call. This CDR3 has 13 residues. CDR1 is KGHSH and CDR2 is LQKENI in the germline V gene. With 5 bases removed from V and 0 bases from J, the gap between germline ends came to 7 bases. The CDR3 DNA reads TGTGCCAGCTCAGAGGCGGTGAACACTGAAGCTTTCTTT. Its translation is CASSEAVNTEAFF.

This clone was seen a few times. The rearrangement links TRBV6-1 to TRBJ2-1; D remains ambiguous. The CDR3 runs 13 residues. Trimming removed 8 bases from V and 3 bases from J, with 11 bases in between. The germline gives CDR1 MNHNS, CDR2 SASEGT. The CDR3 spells CASGVESYNEQFF. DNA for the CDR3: TGTGCCAGCGGTGTGGAAAGCTACAATGAGCAGTTCTTC.

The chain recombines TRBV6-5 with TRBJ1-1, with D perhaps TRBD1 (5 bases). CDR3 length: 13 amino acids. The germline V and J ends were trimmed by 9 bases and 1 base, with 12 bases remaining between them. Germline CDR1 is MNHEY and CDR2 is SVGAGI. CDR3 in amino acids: CASTETGNTEAFF. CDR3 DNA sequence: TGTGCCAGTACCGAAACAGGGAACACTGAAGCTTTCTTT.

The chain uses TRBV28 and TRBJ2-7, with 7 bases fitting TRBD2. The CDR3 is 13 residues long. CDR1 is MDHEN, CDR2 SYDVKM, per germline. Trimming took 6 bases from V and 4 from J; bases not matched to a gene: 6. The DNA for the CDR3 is TGTGCCAGCAGGTTTGGACTAGGATACGAGCAGTACTTC. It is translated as CASRFGLGYEQYF.

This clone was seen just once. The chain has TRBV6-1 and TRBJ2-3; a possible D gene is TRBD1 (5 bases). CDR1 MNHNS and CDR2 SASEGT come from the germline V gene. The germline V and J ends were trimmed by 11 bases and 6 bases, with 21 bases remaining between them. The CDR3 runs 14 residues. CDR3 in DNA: TGTGCCGCCGAGGTCAAGGGGCCTTCGGATACGCAGTATTTT. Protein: CAAEVKGPSDTQYF.

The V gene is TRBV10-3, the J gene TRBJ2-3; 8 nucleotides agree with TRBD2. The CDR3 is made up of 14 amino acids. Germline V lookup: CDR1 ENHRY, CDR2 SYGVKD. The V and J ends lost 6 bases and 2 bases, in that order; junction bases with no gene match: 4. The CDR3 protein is CAISPAGDTDTQYF. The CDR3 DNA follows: TGTGCCATCAGCCCAGCGGGAGACACAGATACGCAGTATTTT.

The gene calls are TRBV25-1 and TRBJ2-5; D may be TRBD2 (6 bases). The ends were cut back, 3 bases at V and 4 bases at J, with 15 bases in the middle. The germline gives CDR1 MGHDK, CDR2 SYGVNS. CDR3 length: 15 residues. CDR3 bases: TGTGCCAGCAGTGATGGAGGAGGGGACGGAGAGACCCAGTACTTC. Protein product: CASSDGGGDGETQYF.

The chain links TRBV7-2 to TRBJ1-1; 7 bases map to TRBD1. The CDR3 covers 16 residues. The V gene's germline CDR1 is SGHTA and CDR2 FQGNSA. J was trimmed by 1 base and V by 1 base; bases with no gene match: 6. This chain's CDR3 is CASSLGGRGWNTEAFF. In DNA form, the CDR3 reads TGTGCCAGCAGCTTAGGAGGCAGGGGGTGGAACACTGAAGCTTTCTTT.

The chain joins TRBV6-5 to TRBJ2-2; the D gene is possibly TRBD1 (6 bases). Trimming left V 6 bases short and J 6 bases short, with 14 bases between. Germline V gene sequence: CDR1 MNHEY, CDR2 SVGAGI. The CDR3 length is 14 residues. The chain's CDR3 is CASRQQWTAGELFF. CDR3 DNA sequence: TGTGCCAGCAGACAACAGTGGACAGCCGGGGAGCTGTTTTTT.